This T cell receptor beta chain was documented in a study of blood T cell repertoires in COVID-19. Sequenced by immunoSEQ multiplex PCR; TCRdb stores in-frame clones only, minus some. The sample records about 200,000 clones, around 81% being singletons. The sequence was collected from a woman aged 40 to 50 with acute COVID-19. The source material was PBMCs or T cells enriched from blood (not recorded which).

CDR3 residues: CASGWSSGGPYEQYF. In nucleotides, the CDR3 is TGTGCTAGTGGTTGGTCGAGCGGGGGGCCCTACGAGCAGTACTTC. The rearrangement links TRBV12-5 to TRBJ2-7; 9 nucleotides line up with TRBD2. V shed 4 bases and J 2 bases; nucleotides not matched to a gene: 6. Germline-derived CDR1 and CDR2 are LGHNT and FRNRAP. The CDR3 is made up of 15 amino acids.